This T cell receptor (beta chain) was documented in a study of graft-versus-host responses after intestinal transplantation. Looking at the study overall: In this cohort, recipients had multivisceral, liver-intestinal, or isolated intestinal transplants. General study points: Investigators detected GvH clones in recipient marrow, with some emerging earlier in ileum or blood. Graft-versus-host to host-versus-graft clonal ratios in allografts were high in patients with graft-donor T cell macrochimerism.

Notes on this clone: The antigen is undetermined.

The CDR3 extends over 13 amino acids. The germline V gene encodes CDR1 SGHVS and CDR2 FQNEAQ. Unmatched junction bases numbered 8, after V lost 5 bases and J lost 10 bases. Clones were read by immunoSEQ multiplex PCR, and TCRdb kept only the in-frame ones, dropping some. The table has approximately 60,000 clones, 90% seen once. The clonotype was recovered from a human donor who was the organ donor for an intestinal transplant. Sequencing was performed on unstimulated CD8+ T cells sorted from spleen or lymph node cells, taken before transplant. This rearrangement joins TRBV7-8 to TRBJ2-1; 7 nucleotides agree with TRBD1. The CDR3 here is CASSPDRAEEQFF. In nucleotides, the CDR3 is TGTGCCAGCAGCCCAGACAGGGCGGAAGAGCAGTTCTTC.